This TCR beta chain is from a study of blood T cell repertoires in COVID-19 (dated by TCRdb to about 2020). The study in broad terms: Collaborator samples came from the United States, Italy and Spain and covered acute and convalescent phases of COVID-19. Sample metadata almost always included a de-identified subject ID, COVID-19 status, age in years and sex. The samples were drawn from two sources: the first 160 participants of the ongoing ImmuneRACE study, and 1,000 to 1,500 subjects contributed by 6 global collaborators. Where available, HLA class I and class II types were taken from metadata supplied by the sample provider and were not determined by assay-based typing. The dataset comprised deeply sampled blood TCRbeta repertoires from subjects exposed to, actively infected with, or recovered from COVID-19. The repertoires were released in a freely available public database meant as a resource for research on the immune response to SARS-CoV-2. The prospective study material was composed of cDNA or gDNA derived from T cells, B-cell-depleted T cells, or PBMCs.

Results and caveats for the whole study, not just this receptor: How much clinical and demographic metadata was included differed by source and by participant, and the metadata was provided uncurated.

TCRbeta CDR3 regions were amplified from genomic DNA using the immunoSEQ Assay, a bias-controlled multiplex PCR. Per the authors' processing: The number of nucleated cells in each sample was estimated by amplification of reference gene primers within the assay. To quantify the absolute abundance of each unique TCRbeta CDR3 rearrangement, sequence reads were collapsed and filtered. For each sample, productive Simpson clonality was calculated as the square root of Simpson's diversity index over productive rearrangements. TCRdb stores this immuneACCESS table with in-frame sequences only. Part of the clones is absent; in the studies checked, under half of the shortfall reflects unresolved V genes, and no reason is known for the rest. Clonal size and the V and J genes are those of that table, whereas D and trimming came from the DNA. This sample lists approximately 210,000 clones; less than 90% were detected once. 2% to 3% of the sample belongs to the ten largest clones.

This clone was seen ten or more times. Its target antigen remains unknown. No per-base quality is available; no much larger clone lies one base away. V is cut by 2 bases and J by 1 base, and the space between the germline ends is 5 bases. Measured from the cysteine to the phenylalanine, the CDR3 is 14 residues long. Left in the record is the CDR3 DNA by itself, 42 bases read in frame from the first base. The germline V gene gives CDR1 as SGHTA and CDR2 as FQGNSA. Each collaborating institution followed its own protocols to collect whole blood in K2EDTA tubes. For TCRbeta analysis, collaborators shipped samples in one of three forms: frozen whole blood, isolated PBMCs, or DNA extracted from either of those sample types.

This chain is built from TRBV7-2 and TRBJ2-2; no confident D gene assignment can be made. Sequenced: peripheral blood. This clonotype was obtained from a woman between 65 and 79 years old with active or convalescent COVID-19. The CDR3: CASSLKRNTGELFF. The nucleotides are TGTGCCAGCAGCTTAAAGCGGAACACCGGGGAGCTGTTTTTT.